The TCR beta chain under discussion was sequenced for a study of blood T cell repertoires in COVID-19. Original data processing: Amplified reference gene primers provided the basis for estimating nucleated cell counts. Profiling relied on immunoSEQ multiplex PCR, and the TCRdb table lists in-frame clones only, not all of them. V and J calls and clone size are given by that table; D and trimming were obtained from the DNA. The table shows about 110,000 clones, with roughly 86% occurring only once. The CDR3 covers 14 residues. CDR1 and CDR2 from the germline V gene are MNHNS and SASEGT. With 1 base removed from V and 6 bases from J, the gap between germline ends came to 9 bases.

This sequence was found in a man aged 35 to 55 with acute or convalescent COVID-19. The sequenced sample was peripheral blood. The chain recombines TRBV6-1 with TRBJ2-2; maybe TRBD1 (5 bases). CDR3 residues: CASSEGGPPGELFF. CDR3 nucleotides: TGTGCCAGCAGTGAAGGGGGCCCCCCCGGGGAGCTGTTTTTT.